This T cell receptor (beta chain) is drawn from a study of cytomegalovirus exposure and HLA in healthy donors. It was with 60 Vbeta and 13 Jbeta primers that the PCR ran. Measured with immunoSEQ multiplex PCR; TCRdb has only the in-frame clones, and not every one. The table has under 200,000 clones, 65% to 90% seen once. The CDR3 loop spans 16 amino acids. Germline V gives CDR1 SNHLY, CDR2 FYNNEI. J lost 1 base, V lost 6 bases, and 9 bases had no gene match. In this sample, this clone turned up a few times. Antigen unknown. General study findings and limits: V- and J-gene trimming of TCR beta was linked (in a later analysis) to a missense DCLRE1C variant. Further analysis was carried out later, and it showed several of the most significant clusters appearing linked to common viral pathogens. Confirmation in vitro established that a few CMV-associated chains were specific for CMV antigens. The analysis excluded some indistinguishable V segments, including TRBV6-2 and TRBV6-3.

This receptor was taken from a woman aged 30 to 39 in good health and CMV-seronegative. The sequenced sample consisted of PBMCs. The rearrangement links TRBV2 to TRBJ1-1, with TRBD1 matching over 9 bases. CDR3 residues: CASRPRDREKNTEAFF. CDR3 coding DNA: TGTGCCAGCAGACCCCGGGACAGGGAAAAGAACACTGAAGCTTTCTTT.